This TCR beta chain appears in the sequencing data of a study of shared clonotypes between healthy human individuals. About the study: A couple of women and a few men aged 18 to 49 made up the donors.

This clone appeared a few times. Terminally differentiated effector memory CD45RA+ cells were excluded by CCR7 positive selection of CD45RO-negative cells. Trimming took 3 bases from V and 0 from J, leaving 5 bases between them. This CDR3 has 13 amino acids. The germline CDR1 and CDR2 sequences are SGHDN and FVKESK. The data were produced by immunoSEQ multiplex PCR, yet TCRdb's version contains in-frame clones alone and is incomplete. The sample holds under 1 million clones; over 90% are singletons and the top ten take around 24%. This chain joins TRBV14 and TRBJ1-1; no firm D call. Specimen: naive CD8+ T cells sorted from blood. The sequence was obtained from a man aged 30 to 39 in good health. The CDR3 spells CASSQEVNTEAFF. In DNA, the CDR3 is TGTGCCAGCAGCCAGGAAGTGAACACTGAAGCTTTCTTT.